This note documents a single TCR beta chain sequence. The data are from a study of blood T cell repertoires in COVID-19. Overall study context: Samples representing acute and convalescent COVID-19 were sourced from the United States, Italy and Spain. PBMCs, B-cell-depleted T cells, or T cells were the source of the cDNA or gDNA that made up the material.

Original analysis: Estimated nucleated cell counts came from reference gene primer amplification. Generated by immunoSEQ multiplex PCR, the TCRdb table keeps only in-frame clones and is missing some. V and J calls and clone size are those listed in that table; D and trimming were worked out from the DNA. The sample lists about 440,000 clones, 70% to 90% occurring once. The receptor was derived from a woman in her fifties or sixties with COVID-19, enrolled during active disease. Sequenced sample: peripheral blood.

DNA for the CDR3: TGTGCCACCAGGGGACAGGGGGGCAGCACAGATACGCAGTATTTT. Translating gives CATRGQGGSTDTQYF. The gene calls are TRBV24-1 and TRBJ2-3, with 11 bases identical to TRBD1. CDR3 size: 15 residues. Germline CDR1 and CDR2: KGHDR and SFDVKD. The junction had 2 bases not matched to a gene; V was cut back by 7 bases and J by 0 bases.